The entry below gives a single T cell receptor (beta chain) sequence along with its context. V dropped 6 bases and J dropped 7; count of bases not matched to a gene: 6. Germline CDR1 reads SQVTM; CDR2 reads ANQGSEA. The CDR3 runs 12 residues. In the study's own analysis: Counts of nucleated cells, estimated from reference gene primer amplification, were obtained. Sequenced by immunoSEQ multiplex PCR; TCRdb stores in-frame clones only, minus some. The DNA was the basis for D and trimming; V, J and clone size are from that table. The table has 130,000 to 150,000 clones, roughly 85% seen once. These data belong to a study of blood T cell repertoires in COVID-19. Overall study: COVID-19 samples collected from the United States, Italy and Spain covered acute and convalescent phases.

The specimen was peripheral blood. The receptor comes from a man between 60 and 75 years old with acute or convalescent COVID-19. The chain employs TRBV29-1 and TRBJ1-2; 9 bases match TRBD1. CDR3 in amino acids: CSVAQGATGYTF. The CDR3 DNA sequence: TGCAGCGTGGCACAGGGGGCGACTGGCTACACCTTC.